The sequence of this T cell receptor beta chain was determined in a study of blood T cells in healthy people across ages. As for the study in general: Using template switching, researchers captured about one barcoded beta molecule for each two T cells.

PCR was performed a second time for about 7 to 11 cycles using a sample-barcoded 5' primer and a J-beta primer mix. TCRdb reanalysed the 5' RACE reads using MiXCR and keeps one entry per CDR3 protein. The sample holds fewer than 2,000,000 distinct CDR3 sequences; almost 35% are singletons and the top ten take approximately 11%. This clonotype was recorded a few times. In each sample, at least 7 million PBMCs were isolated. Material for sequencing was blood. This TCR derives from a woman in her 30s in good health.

CDR3 nucleotides: TGTGCCAGCAGTTACTCGAAGCAGGGCCGTCCGGGTAGCGGGAATTACAATGAGCAGTTCTTC. Protein sequence: CASSYSKQGRPGSGNYNEQFF. The chain combines TRBV6-5 with TRBJ2-1; the match to TRBD2 covers 8 bases. The CDR3 covers 21 residues. Germline trimming cut 0 bases from V and 4 bases from J; bases unmatched to any gene: 20. Germline values: CDR1 MNHEY, CDR2 SVGAGI.